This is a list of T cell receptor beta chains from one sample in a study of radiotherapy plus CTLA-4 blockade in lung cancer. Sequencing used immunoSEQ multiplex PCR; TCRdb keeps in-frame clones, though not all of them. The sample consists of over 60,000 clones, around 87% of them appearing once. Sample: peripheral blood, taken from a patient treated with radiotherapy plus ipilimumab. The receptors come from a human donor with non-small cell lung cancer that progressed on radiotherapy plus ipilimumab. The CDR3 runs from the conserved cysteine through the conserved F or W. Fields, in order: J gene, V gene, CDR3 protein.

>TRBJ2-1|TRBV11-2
CASSLFGSYNEQFF
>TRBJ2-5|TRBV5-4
CASSSGQAETQYF
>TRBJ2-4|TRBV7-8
CASSLEVAAQNIQYF
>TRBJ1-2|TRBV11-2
CASSPGSLGYTF
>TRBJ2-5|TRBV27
CTSSWTIQETQYF
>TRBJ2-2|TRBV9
CASSAGKTGELFF
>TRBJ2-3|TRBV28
CASSDGHTQYF
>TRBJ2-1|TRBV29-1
CSVVGTSGSVNEQFF
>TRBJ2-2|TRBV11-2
CASNWGPGEVTGELFF
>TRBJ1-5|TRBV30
CAWSDPNRGSNQPQHF
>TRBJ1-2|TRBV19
CASSRTGAEGYTF
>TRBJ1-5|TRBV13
CASSLSRNQPQHF
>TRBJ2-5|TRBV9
CASSVAGGVETQYF
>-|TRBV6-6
CASSSRQGGISYEQYF
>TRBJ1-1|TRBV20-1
CSAGNIEAFF
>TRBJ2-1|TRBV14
CASSQDFEARRAYNEQFF
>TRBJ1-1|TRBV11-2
CASSPGFGRGPTEAFF
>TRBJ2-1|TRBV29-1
CSVEDGTEQFF
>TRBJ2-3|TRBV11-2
CASSSSTDTQYF
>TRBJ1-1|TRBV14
CASSQARSEAFF
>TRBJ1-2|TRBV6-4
CASSDSIKDYVYTF
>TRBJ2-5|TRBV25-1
CASSLETQYF
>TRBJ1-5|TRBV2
CASSDRGVGQPQHF
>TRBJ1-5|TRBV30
CASQDSFFNQPQHF
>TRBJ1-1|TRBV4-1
CASSQVTGAGNTEAFF
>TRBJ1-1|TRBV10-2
CASRMNTEAFF
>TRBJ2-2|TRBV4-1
CATSQGQRNTGELFF
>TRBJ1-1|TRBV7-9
CASSLPDRATEAFF
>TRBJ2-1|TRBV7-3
CASRKAGTNEQFF
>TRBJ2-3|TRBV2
CASSVGADTQYF
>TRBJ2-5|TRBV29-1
CSVVGTYQETQYF
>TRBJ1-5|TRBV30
CAYTTGGAGNQPQHF
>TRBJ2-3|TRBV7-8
CASSLGQVSTDTQYF
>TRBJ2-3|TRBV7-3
CASSLMAGGEDTQYF
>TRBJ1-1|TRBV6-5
CASRRTGEAFF
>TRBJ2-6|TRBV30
CAWSSGSGANVLTF
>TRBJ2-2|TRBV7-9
CASSPSGGTGELFF
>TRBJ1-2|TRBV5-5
CASSSGESGYTF
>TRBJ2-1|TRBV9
CASSVDPPTSVWNEQFF
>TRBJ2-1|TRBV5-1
CASSLASQGVGEQFF
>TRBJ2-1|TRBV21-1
CASSKGQPSGVHEQFF
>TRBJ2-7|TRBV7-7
CASSPARGGSEQYF
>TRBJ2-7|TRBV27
CASSFWDSRSYEQYF
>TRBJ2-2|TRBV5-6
CASRLLAGGRTGELFF
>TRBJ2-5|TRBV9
CASSVGGPSGTQYF
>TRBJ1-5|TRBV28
CASSPSLWGATGNQPQHF
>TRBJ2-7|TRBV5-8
CASSLAGSPNRYEQYF
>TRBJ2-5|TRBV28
CASSLPGWQETQYF
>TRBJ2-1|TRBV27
CASSLATFRYNEQFF
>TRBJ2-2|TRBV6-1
CASSQTSGELFF